This is a list of T cell receptor beta chains from one sample in a study of T cell responses to AZD1222 COVID-19 vaccine. Clones were read by immunoSEQ multiplex PCR, and TCRdb kept only the in-frame ones, dropping some. The profile shows some 140,000 clones, approximately 90% of them singletons. The input for sequencing was peripheral blood, taken on day 0 of AZD1222 vaccination. Receptors were obtained from an adult in good health. Both conserved end residues are part of each CDR3. Each record gives: J gene, clone size, D gene, V gene, CDR3 protein, CDR3 DNA. A D gene is named only where the DNA matches it firmly. A clone size is listed for some rows: how often the clone was seen (once, few, many), or a class if it is expanded.

TRBJ2-4,NA,NA,TRBV6-5,CASSPGVVRNIQYF,TGTGCCAGCAGCCCCGGGGTGGTCCGGAACATTCAGTACTTC
TRBJ1-2,NA,NA,TRBV5-1,CASSSDRSGYTF,TGCGCCAGCAGCTCCGACAGGAGTGGCTACACCTTC
TRBJ1-1,few,NA,TRBV3-1/TRBV3-2,CASSPEQGRTEAFF,TGTGCCAGCAGCCCCGAACAGGGCAGGACTGAAGCTTTCTTT
TRBJ2-1,NA,NA,TRBV5-8,CASSLVSSYNEQFF,TGTGCCAGCAGCTTGGTCAGCTCCTACAATGAGCAGTTCTTC
TRBJ2-7,NA,TRBD1,TRBV19,CASSTTGTGLTEQYF,TGTGCCAGTAGTACGACCGGGACAGGGTTGACCGAGCAGTACTTC
TRBJ2-7,NA,NA,TRBV27,CASSLSFSSYEQYF,TGTGCCAGCAGTTTATCGTTCAGCTCCTACGAGCAGTACTTC
TRBJ1-2,NA,NA,TRBV9,CASSGNREEYYGYTF,TGTGCCAGCAGCGGAAACAGGGAGGAGTACTATGGCTACACCTTC
TRBJ2-7,NA,NA,TRBV28,CASRTASGSPTSYEQYF,TGTGCCAGCAGAACCGCCTCCGGGTCCCCTACCTCCTACGAGCAGTACTTC
TRBJ1-5,NA,TRBD1,TRBV19,CASKWDDGQGKKGQPQHF,TGTGCCAGTAAATGGGACGACGGACAGGGAAAGAAAGGTCAGCCCCAGCATTTT
TRBJ1-1,once,NA,TRBV10-3,CAITGKNTEAFF,TGTGCCATCACCGGGAAAAACACTGAAGCTTTCTTT
TRBJ2-7,NA,NA,TRBV6-5,CASSYSYPYEQYF,TGTGCCAGCAGTTACTCCTACCCCTACGAGCAGTACTTC
TRBJ1-3,once,TRBD1,TRBV3-1/TRBV3-2,CASSQTGTGNTIYF,TGTGCCAGCAGCCAGACAGGGACTGGAAACACCATATATTTT
TRBJ1-1,NA,NA,TRBV9,CASSGGGLETEAFF,TGTGCCAGCAGCGGCGGGGGGCTTGAGACTGAAGCTTTCTTT
TRBJ1-1,NA,NA,TRBV29-1,CSLRNGRRTEAFF,TGCAGCTTGAGGAACGGAAGACGCACTGAAGCTTTCTTT
TRBJ2-2,NA,NA,TRBV7-2,CASIEQPINTGELFF,TGTGCCAGCATTGAGCAGCCAATAAACACCGGGGAGCTGTTTTTT
TRBJ1-1,NA,NA,TRBV12-3/TRBV12-4,CASRMNTEAFF,TGTGCCAGCCGGATGAACACTGAAGCTTTCTTT
TRBJ1-5,NA,NA,TRBV5-3,CARSDPQTGSNQPQHF,TGTGCCAGAAGCGACCCTCAAACAGGGAGCAATCAGCCCCAGCATTTT
TRBJ2-7,NA,NA,TRBV7-8,CASSLRASYEQYF,TGTGCCAGCAGCCTGCGGGCGTCCTACGAGCAGTACTTC
TRBJ1-6,NA,NA,TRBV6-5,CASSLLSGPNSPLHF,TGTGCCAGCAGTCTTCTATCCGGGCCCAATTCACCCCTCCACTTT
TRBJ1-1,NA,NA,TRBV28,CASSLLGQGNTEAFF,TGTGCCAGCAGCCTATTGGGGCAGGGGAACACTGAAGCTTTCTTT
TRBJ1-6,NA,NA,TRBV6-1,CASSEGGESLHF,TGTGCCAGCAGTGAGGGGGGTGAATCCCTCCACTTT
TRBJ1-1,NA,NA,TRBV7-9,CASSPNRVQAFF,TGTGCCAGCAGCCCGAATAGAGTTCAAGCTTTCTTT
TRBJ2-5,NA,NA,TRBV30,CAWSAGMQLETQYF,TGTGCCTGGAGCGCGGGAATGCAGTTAGAGACCCAGTACTTC
TRBJ1-1,NA,NA,TRBV9,CASSVTWDYVSEAFF,TGTGCCAGCAGCGTAACCTGGGATTACGTAAGTGAAGCTTTCTTT
TRBJ1-3,NA,NA,TRBV4-1,CASSRTGVSGNTIYF,TGCGCCAGCAGCCGGACCGGGGTCTCTGGAAACACCATATATTTT
TRBJ1-3,few,NA,TRBV4-1,CASSQEGVVGAGGNTIYF,TGCGCCAGCAGCCAAGAGGGAGTTGTAGGTGCAGGCGGAAACACCATATATTTT
TRBJ2-7,NA,NA,TRBV12-5,CASERDFLGHEQYF,TGTGCTAGTGAACGGGACTTTCTCGGGCACGAGCAGTACTTC
TRBJ1-1,NA,TRBD1,TRBV19,CASRRQGSNTEAFF,TGTGCCAGTAGGAGACAGGGATCGAACACTGAAGCTTTCTTT
TRBJ1-2,NA,NA,TRBV13,CASSLRYGGSSYGYTF,TGTGCCAGCAGCTTAAGGTACGGCGGGAGTTCCTATGGCTACACCTTC
TRBJ1-5,NA,NA,TRBV28,CASSSVNQPQHF,TGTGCCAGCAGTTCCGTTAATCAGCCCCAGCATTTT
TRBJ1-2,once,NA,TRBV28,CATSIQGHYGYTF,TGTGCCACCTCGATTCAGGGGCACTATGGCTACACCTTC
TRBJ2-1,NA,TRBD2,TRBV11-3,CASSSGGGSLYNEQFF,TGTGCCAGCAGCTCGGGGGGAGGGTCTCTCTACAATGAGCAGTTCTTC
TRBJ1-6,NA,NA,TRBV28,CASSFGTPTNSPLHF,TGTGCCAGCAGTTTCGGGACACCTACCAATTCACCCCTCCACTTT
TRBJ1-1,NA,TRBD1,TRBV9,CASSGQGENTEAFF,TGTGCCAGCAGCGGACAGGGGGAGAACACTGAAGCTTTCTTT
TRBJ2-1,NA,NA,TRBV3-1/TRBV3-2,CASSQDEGLPNEQFF,TGTGCCAGCAGCCAAGATGAAGGACTCCCGAATGAGCAGTTCTTC
TRBJ2-5,NA,TRBD1,TRBV10-1,CASSEDRVGQETQYF,TGCGCCAGCAGTGAGGACAGGGTCGGACAAGAGACCCAGTACTTC
TRBJ1-2,NA,NA,TRBV21-1,CASSKGAGLDYGYTF,TGTGCCAGCAGCAAAGGGGCGGGGCTTGACTATGGCTACACCTTC
TRBJ2-5,once,TRBD1,TRBV5-4,CASRPRGRETQYF,TGTGCCAGCAGACCTAGGGGGCGGGAGACCCAGTACTTC
TRBJ1-1,NA,NA,TRBV5-1,CASSLEVRQPNTEAFF,TGCGCCAGCAGCTTGGAGGTCAGACAACCGAACACTGAAGCTTTCTTT
TRBJ1-4,NA,TRBD1,TRBV11-3,CASSGPGQGGATNEKLFF,TGTGCCAGCAGCGGACCGGGACAGGGAGGTGCAACTAATGAAAAACTGTTTTTT
TRBJ1-1,few,NA,TRBV6-5,CASRLNTEAFF,TGTGCCAGCCGTTTGAACACTGAAGCTTTCTTT
TRBJ2-5,NA,NA,TRBV5-4,CASSLTPGMQETQYF,TGTGCCAGCAGCTTAACGCCGGGAATGCAAGAGACCCAGTACTTC
TRBJ2-7,NA,NA,TRBV28,CASSFAGAGYEQYF,TGTGCCAGCAGTTTTGCGGGGGCCGGCTACGAGCAGTACTTC
TRBJ1-2,NA,TRBD1,TRBV5-4,CASSAGQGNNYGYTF,TGTGCCAGCAGCGCAGGACAGGGTAACAACTATGGCTACACCTTC
TRBJ1-3,NA,NA,TRBV7-3,CASSLSREPGNTIYF,TGTGCCAGCAGCTTAAGCAGGGAGCCTGGAAACACCATATATTTT
TRBJ2-3,NA,TRBD2,TRBV5-6,CASSLTGTSGEGDTQYF,TGTGCCAGCAGCTTAACCGGGACTAGCGGGGAGGGAGATACGCAGTATTTT
TRBJ1-5,few,NA,TRBV28,CASSLTASYSNQPQHF,TGTGCCAGCAGTTTAACGGCGTCCTATAGCAATCAGCCCCAGCATTTT
TRBJ1-1,NA,TRBD1,TRBV5-1,CASSAAGTGRFTEAFF,TGCGCCAGCAGCGCAGCCGGGACAGGGAGGTTCACTGAAGCTTTCTTT
TRBJ2-7,NA,TRBD2,TRBV27,CASSTMTSGRGAPYEQYF,TGTGCCAGCAGCACTATGACTAGCGGGAGGGGGGCCCCCTACGAGCAGTACTTC
TRBJ1-2,NA,NA,TRBV5-1,CASSFQSGSDGYTF,TGCGCCAGCAGCTTCCAATCAGGTTCGGATGGCTACACCTTC
TRBJ1-6,once,NA,TRBV4-1,CASSQEGDSPLHF,TGCGCCAGCAGCCAGGAGGGGGATTCACCCCTCCACTTT
TRBJ1-1,NA,NA,TRBV28,CASSLISRQAFF,TGTGCCAGCAGTTTAATAAGCAGGCAAGCTTTCTTT
TRBJ1-4,NA,NA,TRBV13,CASSLTLGEKLFF,TGTGCCAGCAGCTTAACCCTGGGTGAAAAACTGTTTTTT